The 32 T cell receptor beta chains given below trace back to one sample, sequenced in a study of blood T cell repertoires in COVID-19. Libraries were prepared by immunoSEQ multiplex PCR; TCRdb keeps only in-frame clonotypes and omits some of them. The table lists about 300,000 clones, around 92% of them singletons. Sequencing was done on a sample of PBMCs or T cells enriched from blood (not recorded which). These receptor sequences come from a woman in her forties or fifties who had been exposed to COVID-19.

The chain uses TRBV6-5 and TRBJ2-7; D may be TRBD1 (6 bases). V lost 6 bases and J lost 3, with 15 bases in between. CDR3 size: 14 residues. Germline V lookup: CDR1 MNHEY, CDR2 SVGAGI. The CDR3 coding sequence is TGTGCCAGCAGCCAACAGGGTACAGTCTACGAGCAGTACTTC. It specifies CASSQQGTVYEQYF.

The V and J genes are TRBV28 and TRBJ1-1; 10 positions agree with TRBD1. The CDR3 has 12 residues. J was trimmed by 12 bases and V by 5 bases; bases with no gene match: 6. CDR1 is MDHEN, CDR2 SYDVKM, per germline. As DNA, the CDR3 is TGTGCCAGCAGTGCGACAGGGGGCGCAACTTTCTTT. It translates to CASSATGGATFF.

This clone occurred many times. The chain carries TRBV5-4 and TRBJ2-5; 7 bases line up with TRBD1. The J segment lost 3 bases and the V segment lost 2 bases, leaving 4 bases of the junction unmatched. This CDR3 comprises 14 residues. CDR1 and CDR2 from the germline V gene are SGHNT and YYREEE (reference sequence). CDR3 coding DNA: TGTGCCAGCAGCTTAACAGGGGAGAAAGAGACCCAGTACTTC. Encoded protein: CASSLTGEKETQYF.

The genes are TRBV7-9 and TRBJ2-7; 7 bases match TRBD1. This CDR3 comprises 17 residues. Per germline, CDR1 SEHNR and CDR2 FQNEAQ (reference sequence). Trimming removed 3 bases from V and 1 base from J; junction bases left unmatched: 12. CDR3 DNA: TGTGCCAGCAGCTTGGCCCCGGACAGGAAACTTTCCTACGAGCAGTACTTC. It yields the protein CASSLAPDRKLSYEQYF.

V and J are TRBV5-1 and TRBJ1-1; D may be TRBD1 (6 bases). The CDR3 extends over 14 amino acids. Germline CDR1 and CDR2: SGHRS and YFSETQ. The V end was cut by 0 bases, the J end by 2 bases, with 8 bases between. The CDR3, as DNA: TGCGCCAGCAGCTTGGAGACAGGCAACACTGAAGCTTTCTTT. This encodes CASSLETGNTEAFF.

The chain joins TRBV28 to TRBJ2-3; D gene unclear. CDR3 length: 11 amino acids. V gave up 4 bases and J gave up 6 bases, with 5 bases separating them. Germline V lookup: CDR1 MDHEN, CDR2 SYDVKM. The CDR3 region has the DNA TGTGCCAGCAGTTCACAGGATACGCAGTATTTT. Amino acids: CASSSQDTQYF.

This rearrangement joins TRBV6-2 or TRBV6-3 to TRBJ1-5; 10 bases match TRBD1. CDR3 length equals 16 residues. Germline assignment: CDR1 MNHEY and CDR2 SVGEGT. Unmatched junction bases numbered 10, after V lost 5 bases and J lost 6 bases. CDR3 DNA: TGTGCCAGCAGTCTACTGGGACAGGGGATGGGTCAGCCCCAGCATTTT. It yields the protein CASSLLGQGMGQPQHF.

The V call is TRBV4-2, the J call TRBJ2-5; 11 positions agree with TRBD2. Germline V gene sequence: CDR1 LGHNA, CDR2 YNFKEQ. The CDR3 has 16 residues. The J segment lost 1 base and the V segment lost 4 bases, leaving 5 bases of the junction unmatched. Here the CDR3 reads CASSRAGTSGQETQYF. In DNA form, the CDR3 reads TGTGCCAGCAGCCGTGCCGGGACTAGCGGCCAAGAGACCCAGTACTTC.

This chain uses TRBV4-2 with TRBJ2-7; 10 bases map to TRBD2. Germline V CDR1 and CDR2: LGHNA, YNFKEQ. This CDR3 has 16 amino acids. Unmatched junction bases numbered 7, after V lost 3 bases and J lost 2 bases. The CDR3 region has the DNA TGTGCCAGCAGCCATGCTCTAGCGGGGGAGACCTACGAGCAGTACTTC. Residues: CASSHALAGETYEQYF.

This chain uses TRBV7-2 with TRBJ1-6; the match to TRBD1 covers 8 bases. The V gene end was trimmed by 7 bases and the J gene end by 6 bases; junction bases not matched to a gene: 5. The V gene's germline CDR1 is SGHTA and CDR2 FQGNSA. This CDR3 spans 14 amino acids. The CDR3 DNA reads as TGTGCCAGCACCTGGGACAGGTTTAATTCACCCCTCCACTTT. Translated, it gives CASTWDRFNSPLHF. Supplemented by reference TRBV7-2 and TRBJ1-6, the full variable domain reads GAGVSQSPSNKVTEKGKDVELRCDPISGHTALYWYRQSLGQGLEFLIYFQGNSAPDKSGLPSDRFSAERTGGSVSTLTIQRTQQEDSAVYLCASTWDRFNSPLHFGNGTRLTVT.

The chain uses TRBV29-1 and TRBJ2-7; TRBD1 matches 8 bases. The ends lost 7 bases at V and 6 bases at J; junction bases unmatched: 11. The CDR3 is made up of 13 amino acids. CDR1 and CDR2 (germline): SQVTM, ANQGSEA. This chain's CDR3 is CSGGDRKSGEQYF. DNA for the CDR3: TGCAGCGGAGGGGACAGGAAAAGTGGCGAGCAGTACTTC.

This chain links TRBV5-1 with TRBJ2-1; maybe TRBD1 (6 bases). The germline CDR1 and CDR2 sequences are SGHRS and YFSETQ. Trimming pared 3 bases from V and 7 bases from J, leaving 8 bases between. This CDR3 contains 12 residues. CDR3 in amino acids: CASSSRGNEQFF. In DNA form, the CDR3 reads TGCGCCAGCAGCTCCAGGGGAAATGAGCAGTTCTTC.

The V and J genes are TRBV5-6 and TRBJ1-6, with 8 bases matching TRBD1. Germline CDR1 and CDR2: SGHDT and YYEEEE. Trimming at V came to 5 bases and at J to 7 bases, leaving 8 bases not matched to a gene. This CDR3 spans 15 amino acids. The CDR3 bases are TGTGCCAGCAGATCACAGGGGGTGGGAAATTCACCCCTCCACTTT. Translated, it gives CASRSQGVGNSPLHF.

The chain employs TRBV27 and TRBJ2-1; 7 positions match TRBD1. Trimming cost V 6 bases and J 0 bases; bases outside gene matches: 14. There are 18 residues in the CDR3. Germline loops: CDR1 MNHEY, CDR2 SMNVEV (reference sequence). The CDR3 DNA reads TGTGCCAGCAGGGATTTACGGGGACAGAGCAACTCCTACAATGAGCAGTTCTTC. It codes for CASRDLRGQSNSYNEQFF.

This chain joins TRBV3-1 (or the pseudogene TRBV3-2) and TRBJ2-7; D not resolved. This CDR3 has 13 amino acids. Deletions cut 4 bases from V and 3 bases from J, with 10 bases between. The germline V gene encodes CDR1 LGHDT and CDR2 YNNKEL (reference sequence). This CDR3 reads CASSRQTSYEQYF. CDR3 in DNA: TGTGCCAGCAGCCGCCAGACAAGCTACGAGCAGTACTTC.

This chain connects TRBV5-4 to TRBJ1-2; 7 bases match TRBD1. V dropped 4 bases and J dropped 5; count of bases not matched to a gene: 8. The germline CDR1 and CDR2 sequences are SGHNT and YYREEE (reference sequence). The CDR3 runs to 14 residues. The CDR3, as DNA: TGTGCCAGCAGCCCCACCGGGACAGAGTATGGCTACACCTTC. Protein product: CASSPTGTEYGYTF.

This clone is a singleton in its sample. V is TRBV28 and J is TRBJ2-7; the match to TRBD1 covers 7 bases. The CDR3 is 16 residues long. Germline CDR1 MDHEN, CDR2 SYDVKM. V lost 6 bases to trimming and J lost 0 bases; unmatched junction nucleotides: 11. The CDR3 loop reads CASSPGPGQSSYEQYF. CDR3 coding DNA: TGTGCCAGCAGCCCAGGACCGGGACAGAGCTCCTACGAGCAGTACTTC.

The V and J genes are TRBV27 and TRBJ2-7; D is ambiguous. This CDR3 region has 14 residues. Per the germline V gene, CDR1 is MNHEY and CDR2 is SMNVEV (reference sequence). V was pared by 2 bases and J by 2 bases, with 10 bases between. The DNA of the CDR3 is TGTGCCAGCAGTTTAGGGCAGACGGCCTACGAGCAGTACTTC. It translates to CASSLGQTAYEQYF.

V and J are TRBV9 and TRBJ2-1, with 9 bases matching TRBD2. The germline CDR1 and CDR2 sequences are SGDLS and YYNGEE. With V trimmed by 0 bases and J by 7 bases, 11 bases remained unmatched. The CDR3 is 17 residues long. The CDR3 region has the DNA TGTGCCAGCAGCGTAGGCCCTTCGCGGGGGGGCAGTAATGAGCAGTTCTTC. This translates into CASSVGPSRGGSNEQFF.

This clone occurred once. CDR3 nucleotides: TGTGCCAGGGAGGGGTTAGACAATCAGCCCCAGCATTTT. Amino acid sequence: CAREGLDNQPQHF. The V gene is TRBV11-3, the J gene TRBJ1-5, with D possibly TRBD1 on 5 matching bases. The CDR3 consists of 13 residues. CDR1 and CDR2 from the germline V gene are SGHNT and YENEEA. Trimming took 9 bases from V and 3 from J, leaving 12 bases between them.

This clone was seen more than once but under ten times. The chain has TRBV2 and TRBJ1-1; no firm D call. The CDR3 is 11 amino acids. V dropped 8 bases and J dropped 3 bases, with 7 bases sitting between them. CDR1 is SNHLY and CDR2 is FYNNEI in the germline V gene. In nucleotides, the CDR3 is TGTGCCAGCTATCTTGACACTGAAGCTTTCTTT. It yields the protein CASYLDTEAFF.

V gene TRBV2 combines with J gene TRBJ2-1; D is ambiguous. The germline gives CDR1 SNHLY, CDR2 FYNNEI. This CDR3 is built from 13 residues. Trimming pared 5 bases from V and 7 bases from J, leaving 12 bases between. The CDR3 reads CASSPLLGNEQFF. The CDR3 coding sequence is TGTGCCAGCAGTCCCCTGCTCGGGAATGAGCAGTTCTTC.

V is TRBV7-8 and J is TRBJ2-5; D is perhaps TRBD1 (6 bases). V was pared by 6 bases and J by 4 bases, with 15 bases between. The CDR3 length is 14 residues. CDR1 and CDR2 from the germline V gene are SGHVS and FQNEAQ. This CDR3 is CASSSLSGVETQYF. The CDR3 DNA reads TGTGCCAGCAGTTCCCTTTCAGGGGTAGAGACCCAGTACTTC.

This clone was recorded only once. The rearrangement uses TRBV30 and TRBJ2-7, with D perhaps matching TRBD2 (6 bases). The CDR3 sequence is 14 residues long. Trimming shortened V by 1 base and J by 1 base, and 11 bases separated the two germline ends. The V gene's germline CDR1 is GTSNPN and CDR2 SVGIG (reference sequence). The CDR3 region has the DNA TGTGCCTGGAGTGCCTGGGACTTATCCTACGAGCAGTACTTC. The encoded protein is CAWSAWDLSYEQYF.

This chain links TRBV27 with TRBJ1-5, with TRBD1 identical over 9 bases. The CDR3 consists of 15 residues. Germline V CDR1 and CDR2: MNHEY, SMNVEV (reference sequence). After removal of 5 bases from V and 9 bases from J, the junction contained 11 bases not matched to a gene. CDR3 amino acids: CASSEPPGTGRPQHF. The CDR3 DNA reads TGTGCCAGCAGTGAACCCCCCGGGACAGGGCGGCCCCAGCATTTT.

V and J are TRBV5-8 and TRBJ1-5; 10 bases line up with TRBD1. Germline CDR1 SGHTS, CDR2 YDEGEE. Germline trimming cut 4 bases from V and 5 bases from J; bases unmatched to any gene: 6. This CDR3 contains 15 residues. The CDR3 is CASSPGQGRHQPQHF. CDR3 DNA: TGTGCCAGCAGCCCGGGACAGGGGCGCCATCAGCCCCAGCATTTT.

V and J are TRBV25-1 and TRBJ2-1, with 8 bases identical to TRBD1. V was clipped by 4 bases and J by 6 bases; unmatched bases: 5. The CDR3 is 14 amino acids. Germline V gives CDR1 MGHDK, CDR2 SYGVNS. This chain's CDR3 is CASSGTGNSNEQFF. In DNA, the CDR3 is TGTGCCAGCAGTGGGACAGGGAACTCCAATGAGCAGTTCTTC.

The J gene is TRBJ1-5, the V gene TRBV6-1, with D possibly TRBD1 on 5 matching bases. Trimming shortened V by 4 bases and J by 0 bases, and 16 bases separated the two germline ends. This CDR3 spans 17 amino acids. Germline CDR1 reads MNHNS; CDR2 reads SASEGT. In DNA form, the CDR3 reads TGTGCCAGCAGTGCCCCCTCACAGGTTCCTAGCAATCAGCCCCAGCATTTT. Residues: CASSAPSQVPSNQPQHF.

CDR3 bases: TGTGCCAGCAGTCCCCGGGAATTCTATGGCTACACCTTC. It yields the protein CASSPREFYGYTF. V is TRBV28 and J is TRBJ1-2; no reliable D call. Germline CDR1 and CDR2: MDHEN and SYDVKM. V was clipped by 5 bases and J by 4 bases, with 11 bases between them. The CDR3 runs 13 residues.

The V gene is TRBV3-1 (or the pseudogene TRBV3-2), the J gene TRBJ2-6; D is uncertain. This CDR3 comprises 14 residues. Germline CDR1 LGHDT, CDR2 YNNKEL (reference sequence). V lost 4 bases and J 4 bases, leaving 8 bases between the germline ends. The chain's CDR3 is CASSLVEGANVLTF. DNA of the CDR3: TGTGCCAGCAGCCTCGTCGAGGGGGCCAACGTCCTGACTTTC.

The rearrangement uses TRBV18 and TRBJ1-1; D is unclear. Germline CDR1 reads KGHSH; CDR2 reads LQKENI. Trimming pared 3 bases from V and 4 bases from J, leaving 15 bases between. The CDR3 spans 15 residues. The DNA of the CDR3 is TGTGCCAGCTCACCTGAGGGTGGTAGAGGCACTGAAGCTTTCTTT. Its translation is CASSPEGGRGTEAFF.

The table lists this clone with a count of one. The V and J genes are TRBV7-9 and TRBJ1-1, with 8 bases matching TRBD1. After removal of 1 base from V and 5 bases from J, the junction contained 6 bases not matched to a gene. Germline V gives CDR1 SEHNR, CDR2 FQNEAQ (reference sequence). This CDR3 region has 15 residues. The CDR3 coding sequence is TGTGCCAGCAGCTTAGGGTTGGGACAGGAGACTGAAGCTTTCTTT. Translation: CASSLGLGQETEAFF.